This T cell receptor beta chain came from a study of blood T cell repertoires in COVID-19 (dated by TCRdb to about 2020). Turning to the overall study: The collaborator samples originated in the United States, Italy and Spain and spanned the acute and convalescent phases of COVID-19. The prospective study material was composed of cDNA or gDNA derived from T cells, B-cell-depleted T cells, or PBMCs. Subjects who had been exposed to COVID-19, were actively infected with it, or had recovered from it provided the deeply sampled blood TCRbeta repertoires that made up the dataset. The repertoires were released in a freely available public database meant as a resource for research on the immune response to SARS-CoV-2. The samples were drawn from two sources: the first 160 participants of the ongoing ImmuneRACE study, and fewer than 1,500 subjects contributed by 6 global collaborators. Nearly every sample came with metadata listing a de-identified subject ID, COVID-19 status, age in years and sex. Where available, HLA class I and class II types were taken from metadata supplied by the sample provider and were not determined by assay-based typing. The investigation overall reported the following: Clinical and demographic metadata were provided uncurated, with the amount varying by source and participant.

A remark on this clone: Its antigen remains unidentified. Per-nucleotide qualities are absent, and no much larger clonotype sits a single base away.

Enrolling through a virtual design, the prospective study's participants ranged in age from roughly 18 to 90 years and lived across around 25 United States geographic areas. In the prospective study, cohorts were assigned on the basis of participant-reported clinical history obtained from a screening survey and a study questionnaire. Recovered participants in ImmuneRACE Cohort 3 were defined as having two consecutive negative NP/OP PCR tests, clearance from a healthcare professional, or resolution of symptoms. Mobile phlebotomists in the prospective study collected whole blood, serum and a nasopharyngeal or oropharyngeal swab from every participant. Over a roughly 2-month period, participants in the prospective study had the option of providing additional blood draws and questionnaires. Before DNA extraction, blood samples from the prospective study were shipped at room temperature or frozen. The CDR3 measures 14 amino acids from cysteine to phenylalanine. Kept here is only the CDR3 DNA, which spans 42 bases and is read in frame from base 1. CDR1 and CDR2 are drawn from the germline V gene (reference sequence): LGHDT, YNNKEL. Here V drops 3 bases and J drops 9 bases, and the junction holds 3 bases not matched to any gene.

TCRbeta CDR3 regions were amplified from genomic DNA by means of the immunoSEQ Assay, a bias-controlled multiplex PCR. As for the original processing: The number of nucleated cells in each sample was estimated by amplification of reference gene primers within the assay. To quantify the absolute abundance of each unique TCRbeta CDR3 rearrangement, sequence reads were collapsed and filtered. For each sample, productive Simpson clonality was calculated as the square root of Simpson's diversity index over productive rearrangements. TCRdb's version of the immuneACCESS table is confined to in-frame rearrangements and falls short of the full clone set. An unresolved V gene accounts for under half of the shortfall where checked; the remainder is of unknown origin. V and J calls and clone size are given by that table; D and trimming were obtained from the DNA. The sample yields approximately 230,000 clones; 85% to 90% were counted once. Jointly, the top ten make up 1.5% to 2% of the sample.

The sample was PBMCs or T cells enriched from blood (not recorded which). The chain employs TRBV3-1 (or the pseudogene TRBV3-2) and TRBJ1-6; 9 bases in the middle match TRBD1. The TCR comes from a man aged 40-50 years who had recovered from COVID-19. The CDR3 has the sequence CASSQTGGFSPLHF. The base sequence is TGTGCCAGCAGCCAGACAGGGGGTTTTTCACCCCTCCACTTT.